The 6 T cell receptor beta chains below were found in one sample sequenced in a study of cytomegalovirus exposure and HLA in healthy donors. Sequencing was performed with immunoSEQ multiplex PCR; in TCRdb, only in-frame clones are kept and a portion is missing. Here the sample spans more than 110,000 clones, around four fifths being singletons. Sequencing was done on a sample of PBMCs. The receptors were sampled from a woman aged 25 to 39 in good health and CMV-seronegative.

This chain links TRBV18 with TRBJ2-5, with 10 bases identical to TRBD2. Germline CDR1 reads KGHSH; CDR2 reads LQKENI. The CDR3 has 16 residues. V lost 0 bases, J lost 5 bases, and 6 bases stayed unmatched. Written as DNA, the CDR3 is TGTGCCAGCTCACCACCGACGAGAGCGGGGGGGGAGACCCAGTACTTC. It is translated as CASSPPTRAGGETQYF.

A note on this clone: In the same sample, other DNA sequences code for this CDR3. The chain employs TRBV5-1 and TRBJ1-1, with TRBD1 identical over 9 bases. Germline values: CDR1 SGHRS, CDR2 YFSETQ. V was clipped by 0 bases and J by 6 bases; unmatched bases: 0. This CDR3 contains 13 residues. CDR3 in amino acids: CASSLGTGAEAFF. The CDR3 DNA follows: TGCGCCAGCAGCTTGGGGACAGGGGCTGAAGCTTTCTTT.

This clone was observed once. The chain couples TRBV2 to TRBJ2-1; D is unclear. The germline gives CDR1 SNHLY, CDR2 FYNNEI. The CDR3 totals 13 residues. Trimming took off 1 base at V and 9 bases at J, with 10 bases between the two ends. The CDR3 here is CASSEVVSGEQFF. CDR3 sequence (DNA): TGTGCCAGCAGTGAAGTAGTTTCCGGTGAGCAGTTCTTC.

The chain uses TRBV2 and TRBJ1-1; 8 bases agree with TRBD1. The V and J ends lost 6 bases and 1 base, in that order; junction bases with no gene match: 4. The CDR3 runs 14 residues. Germline lookup yields CDR1 SNHLY and CDR2 FYNNEI. This chain's CDR3 is CASRYRGKNTEAFF. The DNA of the CDR3 is TGTGCCAGCAGATACAGGGGGAAGAACACTGAAGCTTTCTTT. Variable domain in full (rest from reference TRBV2 and TRBJ1-1): EPEVTQTPSHQVTQMGQEVILRCVPISNHLYFYWYRQILGQKVEFLVSFYNNEISEKSEIFDDQFSVERPDGSNFTLKIRSTKLEDSAMYFCASRYRGKNTEAFFGQGTRLTVV.

The genes are TRBV2 and TRBJ1-1, with TRBD1 matching 8 bases. Trimming took 6 bases from V and 11 from J; bases not matched to a gene: 8. Germline CDR1 and CDR2: SNHLY and FYNNEI. This CDR3 contains 12 residues. CDR3 DNA: TGTGCCAGCAGCGGGACAGGACGAGAGGCTTTCTTT. It specifies CASSGTGREAFF.

The chain has TRBV19 and TRBJ1-2; TRBD1 is a possible D gene (5 bases). V was pared by 5 bases and J by 4 bases, with 17 bases between. Germline loops: CDR1 LNHDA, CDR2 SQIVND (reference sequence). The CDR3 has 15 amino acids. CDR3: CASSPMIGVAYGYTF. CDR3 in DNA: TGTGCCAGTAGTCCCATGATAGGGGTTGCCTATGGCTACACCTTC.